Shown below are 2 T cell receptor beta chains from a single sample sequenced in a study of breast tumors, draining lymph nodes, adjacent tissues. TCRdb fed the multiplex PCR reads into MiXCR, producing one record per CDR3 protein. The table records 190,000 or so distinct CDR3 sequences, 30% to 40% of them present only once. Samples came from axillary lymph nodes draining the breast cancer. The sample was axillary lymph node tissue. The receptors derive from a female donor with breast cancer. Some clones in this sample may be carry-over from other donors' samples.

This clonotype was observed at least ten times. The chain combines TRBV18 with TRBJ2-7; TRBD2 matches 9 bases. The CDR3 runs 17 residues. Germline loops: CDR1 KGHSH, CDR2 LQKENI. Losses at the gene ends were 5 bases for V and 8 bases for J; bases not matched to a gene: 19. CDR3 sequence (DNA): TGTGCCAGCTCATCTTCGACCGGGACTAGCACCGTTGCAAAGCAGTACTTC. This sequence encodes CASSSSTGTSTVAKQYF.

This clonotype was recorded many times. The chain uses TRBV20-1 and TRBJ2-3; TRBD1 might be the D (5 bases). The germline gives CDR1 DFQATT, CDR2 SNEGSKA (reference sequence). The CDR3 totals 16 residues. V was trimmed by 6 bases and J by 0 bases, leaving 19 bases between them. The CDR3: CSALQLTATSTDTQYF. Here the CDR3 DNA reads TGCAGTGCCCTCCAACTGACAGCCACTAGCACAGATACGCAGTATTTT.